One and the same sample provided the 24 T cell receptor beta chains below, sequenced in a study of response to subunit inactivated influenza vaccine. Each CDR3 protein gets one entry after TCRdb re-called the RT-PCR reads with MiXCR. The profile shows around 500,000 distinct CDR3 sequences, roughly 11% of them singletons. Sample: PBMCs from blood, taken more than 35 days after vaccination. These TCRs come from a man in his fifties who received an inactivated influenza vaccine.

There are a few counts of this clonotype. The chain combines TRBV5-1 with TRBJ2-1; 10 positions match TRBD2. The CDR3 has 15 residues. From germline, CDR1 is SGHRS and CDR2 YFSETQ. Trimming at V came to 3 bases and at J to 5 bases, leaving 5 bases not matched to a gene. The CDR3 bases are TGCGCCAGCAGCTGGAGCGGGAGGGTAGACAATGAGCAGTTCTTC. It yields the protein CASSWSGRVDNEQFF.

The chain's CDR3 is CASSPGLAGGRRSEQYF. The CDR3 region has the DNA TGTGCCAGCAGCCCCGGACTAGCGGGTGGTAGAAGGAGCGAGCAGTACTTC. This chain links TRBV7-9 with TRBJ2-7, with TRBD2 matching 11 bases. Germline CDR1 reads SEHNR; CDR2 reads FQNEAQ (reference sequence). The CDR3 spans 17 residues. Trimming cost V 5 bases and J 6 bases; bases outside gene matches: 15.

This clonotype was counted only a few times. The chain couples TRBV11-3 to TRBJ2-1; D may be TRBD2 (5 bases). Trimming stripped 4 bases from V and 0 bases from J, with 7 bases between. The CDR3 is made up of 14 amino acids. Germline V gene sequence: CDR1 SGHNT, CDR2 YENEEA. CDR3 nucleotides: TGTGCCAGCAGCTCGGGAACCTCCTACAATGAGCAGTTCTTC. Translation gives CASSSGTSYNEQFF.

This clonotype has a count of ten or more. This chain uses TRBV4-2 with TRBJ2-7; D uncertain. Germline CDR1 reads LGHNA; CDR2 reads YNFKEQ. The germline V and J ends were trimmed by 2 bases and 0 bases, with 17 bases remaining between them. CDR3 length equals 17 residues. The CDR3 spells CASSQTQSSFSSYEQYF. The CDR3 coding sequence is TGTGCCAGCAGCCAAACCCAGTCGTCTTTCAGCTCCTACGAGCAGTACTTC.

This clonotype has a count of ten or more. The rearrangement joins TRBV12-3 or TRBV12-4 to TRBJ2-5, with 10 positions matching TRBD2. V shed 6 bases, J shed 2 bases, and the junction held 3 bases outside the gene matches. CDR3 length equals 14 residues. CDR3 sequence: CASRRAGGQETQYF. The CDR3 region has the DNA TGTGCCAGCAGGCGAGCGGGGGGGCAAGAGACCCAGTACTTC.

This sequence joins TRBV9 and TRBJ2-6; 10 nucleotides line up with TRBD2. With V trimmed by 3 bases and J by 3 bases, 9 bases remained unmatched. Germline V lookup: CDR1 SGDLS, CDR2 YYNGEE. This CDR3 is built from 18 residues. DNA of the CDR3: TGTGCCAGCAGCGACCCCGGGACTAGCGTACTTGGGGCCAACGTCCTGACTTTC. This codes for CASSDPGTSVLGANVLTF.

The rearrangement uses TRBV7-9 and TRBJ2-7, with 7 bases that match TRBD1. Losses at the gene ends were 2 bases for V and 3 bases for J; bases not matched to a gene: 4. Germline lookup yields CDR1 SEHNR and CDR2 FQNEAQ (reference sequence). There are 14 residues in the CDR3. The chain's CDR3 is CASSLTGAFYEQYF. The CDR3 DNA follows: TGTGCCAGCAGCTTAACAGGGGCCTTCTACGAGCAGTACTTC.

This clonotype was detected only a few times. This chain connects TRBV25-1 to TRBJ2-7, with unresolved D. The germline gives CDR1 MGHDK, CDR2 SYGVNS. The CDR3 is 12 amino acids. With 4 bases removed from V and 3 bases from J, the gap between germline ends came to 7 bases. The CDR3 DNA sequence: TGTGCCAGCAGTGGCAGATACTACGAGCAGTACTTC. Translated: CASSGRYYEQYF.

The chain uses TRBV5-1 and TRBJ2-1; 7 bases agree with TRBD2. Per germline, CDR1 SGHRS and CDR2 YFSETQ. Trimming cost V 0 bases and J 7 bases; bases outside gene matches: 10. The CDR3 sequence is 16 residues long. CDR3 nucleotide sequence: TGCGCCAGCAGCTTGGTGGGGCCAGCGGGGTTTAATGAGCAGTTCTTC. Residues: CASSLVGPAGFNEQFF. The full variable domain, its missing parts supplied by reference TRBV5-1 and TRBJ2-1, is KAGVTQTPRYLIKTRGQQVTLSCSPISGHRSVSWYQQTPGQGLQFLFEYFSETQRNKGNFPGRFSGRQFSNSRSEMNVSTLELGDSALYLCASSLVGPAGFNEQFFGPGTRLTVL.

This clonotype occurred many times. This chain links TRBV29-1 with TRBJ2-2; perhaps D is TRBD1 or TRBD2 (6 bases each). CDR3 size: 15 residues. Germline CDR1 and CDR2: SQVTM and ANQGSEA. Trimming removed 3 bases from V and 4 bases from J, with 15 bases in between. The CDR3 region is CSVEASGALTGELFF. CDR3 nucleotides: TGCAGCGTTGAGGCATCGGGGGCGCTCACCGGGGAGCTGTTTTTT.

The chain carries TRBV18 and TRBJ2-1, with 13 bases fitting TRBD2. The germline gives CDR1 KGHSH, CDR2 LQKENI. CDR3 length equals 16 residues. Trimming took 4 bases from V and 7 from J; bases not matched to a gene: 7. This CDR3 reads CASSLRTSGSLNEQFF. The CDR3 DNA reads TGTGCCAGCTCACTTCGGACTAGCGGGAGCTTGAATGAGCAGTTCTTC.

This clonotype was counted only a few times. The chain joins TRBV4-1 to TRBJ1-2; D remains unclear. Trimming took 1 base from V and 8 from J, leaving 14 bases between them. CDR1 and CDR2 (germline): MGHRA, YSYEKL. CDR3 length: 14 amino acids. The CDR3 nucleotides read TGCGCCAGCAGCCAAGGTCTACAGATTAAGGGCTACACCTTC. Encoded protein: CASSQGLQIKGYTF.

This clonotype was found a few times. The chain has TRBV5-1 and TRBJ2-1; D remains unclear. CDR1 and CDR2 from the germline V gene are SGHRS and YFSETQ. CDR3 size: 15 residues. V was clipped by 0 bases and J by 3 bases, with 10 bases between them. CDR3 sequence reads: CASSLAEPHYNEQFF. CDR3 coding DNA: TGCGCCAGCAGCTTGGCGGAGCCGCACTACAATGAGCAGTTCTTC.

In its sample, this clonotype was seen a few times. This chain links TRBV4-2 with TRBJ2-7; 7 bases are shared with TRBD1. J lost 0 bases, V lost 2 bases, and 4 bases had no gene match. This CDR3 has 15 amino acids. Germline V gene sequence: CDR1 LGHNA, CDR2 YNFKEQ. CDR3 DNA: TGTGCCAGCAGCCAATTCGGGACAGACTCCTACGAGCAGTACTTC. Protein product: CASSQFGTDSYEQYF.

This clonotype was seen a few times. V usage is TRBV7-8 and J usage is TRBJ2-5; 9 bases line up with TRBD2. CDR3 size: 15 residues. Germline lookup yields CDR1 SGHVS and CDR2 FQNEAQ. Losses at the gene ends were 6 bases for V and 4 bases for J; bases not matched to a gene: 9. CDR3 sequence (DNA): TGTGCCAGCAGTTTTTTAGCGGGAGTGTCAGAGACCCAGTACTTC. This encodes CASSFLAGVSETQYF.

This clonotype has more than one count but fewer than ten. The V call is TRBV11-2, the J call TRBJ2-1; 7 positions match TRBD2. Per germline, CDR1 SGHAT and CDR2 FQNNGV. J gave up 6 bases and V 5 bases, and 10 bases lay outside the gene matches. This CDR3 region has 15 residues. This CDR3 is CASSPPGTGGNEQFF. Here the CDR3 DNA reads TGTGCCAGCAGCCCCCCGGGAACGGGAGGCAATGAGCAGTTCTTC.

This clonotype was counted between two and nine times. CDR3 sequence: CSARDREAGYTDTQYF. CDR3 coding DNA: TGCAGTGCTAGAGATCGGGAAGCGGGGTACACAGATACGCAGTATTTT. This chain joins TRBV20-1 and TRBJ2-3; 7 bases agree with TRBD2. The CDR3 is made up of 16 amino acids. The V gene end was trimmed by 0 bases and the J gene end by 2 bases; junction bases not matched to a gene: 8. From germline, CDR1 is DFQATT and CDR2 SNEGSKA (reference sequence).

Ten or more counts support this clonotype. This chain connects TRBV29-1 to TRBJ2-3, with TRBD2 matching over 10 bases. The CDR3 spans 16 residues. Germline V lookup: CDR1 SQVTM, CDR2 ANQGSEA. V lost 6 bases to trimming and J lost 3 bases; unmatched junction nucleotides: 12. The CDR3 here is CSVAGGSGRITDTQYF. The CDR3 nucleotides read TGCAGCGTCGCGGGGGGTAGCGGGAGGATAACAGATACGCAGTATTTT.

In DNA form, the CDR3 reads TGTGCCAGCAGCGTAGGCCCGACACCCTATAATTCACCCCTCCACTTT. It specifies CASSVGPTPYNSPLHF. V and J are TRBV9 and TRBJ1-6; no clear D gene. V was clipped by 0 bases and J by 2 bases, with 9 bases between them. CDR3 length equals 16 residues. Germline assignment: CDR1 SGDLS and CDR2 YYNGEE.

This chain joins TRBV10-2 and TRBJ2-7; D not certain. In germline, CDR1 is WSHSY, CDR2 SAAADI. There are 14 residues in the CDR3. The V end lost 2 bases, the J end lost 0 bases, and 8 bases lay between the germline ends. This CDR3 is CASSEALSSYEQYF. In nucleotides, the CDR3 is TGCGCCAGCAGTGAGGCACTGAGCTCCTACGAGCAGTACTTC.

This clonotype came up a few times. The genes are TRBV12-3 or TRBV12-4 and TRBJ2-5; the match to TRBD2 covers 8 bases. V lost 6 bases to trimming and J lost 5 bases; unmatched junction nucleotides: 8. This CDR3 has 14 amino acids. The CDR3: CASRLRGGGETQYF. The CDR3 coding sequence is TGTGCCAGCAGATTACGGGGGGGGGGTGAGACCCAGTACTTC.

The table lists this clonotype with a few counts. The rearrangement uses TRBV20-1 and TRBJ1-6; possible D gene TRBD1, 5 bases. The CDR3 length is 16 residues. Germline CDR1 DFQATT, CDR2 SNEGSKA (reference sequence). The V gene lost 0 bases and the J gene lost 6 bases, with 15 bases spanning the gap. CDR3 DNA: TGCAGTGCTAGAGATCTAAAGGGCGGGGGTAATTCACCCCTCCACTTT. Encoded protein: CSARDLKGGGNSPLHF.

This clonotype came up a few times. The V gene is TRBV3-1, the J gene TRBJ1-5; 11 bases line up with TRBD1. In germline, CDR1 is LGHDT, CDR2 YNNKEL (reference sequence). V shed 3 bases, J shed 4 bases, and the junction held 5 bases outside the gene matches. The CDR3 length is 16 residues. The CDR3 loop is CASSQAGTGGNQPQHF. The CDR3 coding sequence is TGTGCCAGCAGCCAGGCCGGGACAGGGGGAAATCAGCCCCAGCATTTT.

This clonotype was recorded many times. V and J are TRBV15 and TRBJ1-5; tentative D call: TRBD1 (6 bases). Germline V gene sequence: CDR1 LNHNV, CDR2 YYDKDF (reference sequence). The CDR3 has 15 amino acids. Deletions cut 5 bases from V and 6 bases from J, with 17 bases between. The CDR3 DNA follows: TGTGCCACCAGCGGAAAAACAGGGCGAGGTCAGCCCCAGCATTTT. Amino acids: CATSGKTGRGQPQHF.